The clone carrying this TCR beta chain has ten or more counts. As yet, its antigen is unknown. This entry is derived from a study of T cells in Graves' hyperthyroidism and ophthalmopathy. Study context: Peripheral blood specimens were obtained at initial diagnosis, prior to any treatment.

Overall study results and limits: Ophthalmopathy and stable hyperthyroidism were told apart by a 13 V-J model.

The source material, RNA transcripts, was used to amplify TCR beta CDR3 regions. First-round RT-PCR of the TCR CDR3 relied on the HTBI primer set. TCRdb reprocessed the multiplex PCR reads with MiXCR, giving one entry per CDR3 protein. This table has under 350,000 distinct CDR3 sequences, 15% to 20% appearing once. Germline assignment: CDR1 SGHTA and CDR2 FQGTGA. The CDR3 length is 15 residues. V lost 3 bases, J lost 7 bases, and 11 bases stayed unmatched. V and J are TRBV7-3 and TRBJ2-7; 8 bases agree with TRBD1. The sequence came from an older woman with Graves' ophthalmopathy. Sequencing used blood. CDR3: CASSFDRGIPWEQYF. The CDR3 DNA reads as TGTGCCAGCAGCTTCGACAGGGGAATCCCTTGGGAGCAGTACTTC.